This T cell receptor beta chain emerged from a study of cytomegalovirus exposure and HLA in healthy donors. Study-level background: Among a few hundred genotyped donors, approximately 80% fell in the Caucasian-associated ancestry cluster. Study outcomes and limitations: Based on reports, TCR beta sequences accurately predicted HLA-A and HLA-B alleles for most subjects. A missense variant in DCLRE1C was later tied to TCR beta V- and J-gene trimming. Rarity marked most TCR sequences, yet some public TCRs occurred in many donors.

The CDR3 loop spans 13 amino acids. Germline V gives CDR1 SQVTM, CDR2 ANQGSEA. Trimming removed 7 bases from V and 3 bases from J, with 15 bases in between. The PCR was carried out with 60 Vbeta primers and 13 Jbeta primers. Measured with immunoSEQ multiplex PCR; TCRdb has only the in-frame clones, and not every one. This table holds 150,000 to 200,000 clones, around 80% found once. To note about this clone: The antigen remains unidentified.

The chain links TRBV29-1 to TRBJ1-2; D unclear. The specimen was PBMCs. The source is a male donor in good health and CMV-seronegative. CDR3 sequence (DNA): TGCAGCGCTATGAATACCGCTCACTATGGCTACACCTTC. Residues: CSAMNTAHYGYTF.